What follows are 8 T cell receptor beta chains derived from one specimen sequenced in a study of blood T cell repertoires in COVID-19. Measured with immunoSEQ multiplex PCR; TCRdb has only the in-frame clones, and not every one. Of approximately 310,000 clones listed, 80% to 90% are singletons. The sample consisted of peripheral blood. The source is a man aged 45-60 years with active or convalescent COVID-19.

V usage is TRBV30 and J usage is TRBJ1-6; possible D gene TRBD1, 6 bases. Per the germline V gene, CDR1 is GTSNPN and CDR2 is SVGIG (reference sequence). Trimming left V 3 bases short and J 10 bases short, with 13 bases between. The CDR3 spans 13 residues. CDR3 bases: TGTGCCTGGAGAGGTGGGGGCATATCACCCCTCCACTTT. Protein: CAWRGGGISPLHF. Full variable domain (rest looked up from reference TRBV30 and TRBJ1-6): SQTIHQWPATLVQPVGSPLSLECTVEGTSNPNLYWYRQAAGRGLQLLFYSVGIGQISSEVPQNLSASRPQDRQFILSSKKLLLSDSGFYLCAWRGGGISPLHFGNGTRLTVT.

In its sample, this clone was seen once. This chain joins TRBV28 and TRBJ1-5, with D possibly matching TRBD1 (5 bases). Trimming removed 4 bases at V and 6 bases at J, with 22 bases between. The CDR3 is made up of 17 amino acids. The V gene's germline CDR1 is MDHEN and CDR2 SYDVKM. CDR3 residues: CASSSLPSHRIGQPQHF. The CDR3 nucleotides are TGTGCCAGCAGTTCACTGCCCTCTCACAGGATAGGTCAGCCCCAGCATTTT.

CDR3 amino acids: CASNNTIYRASNQPQHF. The CDR3 nucleotides read TGTGCCAGCAATAATACGATATACAGGGCTAGCAATCAGCCCCAGCATTTT. The chain links TRBV6-4 to TRBJ1-5, with D perhaps matching TRBD1 (6 bases). Trimming left V 7 bases short and J 0 bases short, with 19 bases between. Germline-derived CDR1 and CDR2 are MRHNA and SNTAGT. This CDR3 contains 17 residues.

The chain recombines TRBV29-1 with TRBJ1-4, with D hard to call. Germline-derived CDR1 and CDR2 are SQVTM and ANQGSEA. Trimming left V 3 bases short and J 6 bases short, with 8 bases between. The CDR3 contains 12 residues. The CDR3 nucleotides are TGCAGCGTTGAGGGAGCTGATGAAAAACTGTTTTTT. Amino acids: CSVEGADEKLFF.

The chain recombines TRBV27 with TRBJ2-2, with TRBD2 matching over 11 bases. The CDR3 spans 14 residues. V was pared by 6 bases and J by 6 bases, with 3 bases of the junction left unmatched. The germline V gene encodes CDR1 MNHEY and CDR2 SMNVEV (reference sequence). The CDR3 sequence: CASRLGLAAGELFF. CDR3 coding DNA: TGTGCCAGCAGGCTGGGACTAGCGGCCGGGGAGCTGTTTTTT.

CDR3 nucleotide sequence: TGCGCCAGCAGCCTTTCCTTAGGGGCGAACACTGAAGCTTTCTTT. It translates to CASSLSLGANTEAFF. V is TRBV5-1 and J is TRBJ1-1; a weak D match, TRBD1 (5 bases). Trimming took 4 bases from V and 1 from J, leaving 14 bases between them. Germline CDR1 reads SGHRS; CDR2 reads YFSETQ. The length of the CDR3 is 15 residues.

The J gene is TRBJ1-1, the V gene TRBV4-2, with 9 nucleotides matching TRBD1. The CDR3 extends over 17 amino acids. CDR1 is LGHNA and CDR2 is YNFKEQ in the germline V gene. Losses at the gene ends were 1 base for V and 3 bases for J; bases not matched to a gene: 9. CDR3: CASSQGFNRGRDTEAFF. CDR3 DNA: TGTGCCAGCAGCCAAGGCTTCAACAGGGGGCGCGACACTGAAGCTTTCTTT.

This clone was observed a single time. V gene TRBV4-3 combines with J gene TRBJ1-3, with TRBD1 as a possible D gene (6 bases). The CDR3 sequence is 14 residues long. CDR1 LGHNA and CDR2 YSLEER come from the germline V gene. V shed 2 bases and J shed 6 bases, with 11 bases lying between them. CDR3 amino acids: CASSQSSGANTIYF. DNA of the CDR3: TGCGCCAGCAGCCAATCTTCAGGGGCAAACACCATATATTTT.